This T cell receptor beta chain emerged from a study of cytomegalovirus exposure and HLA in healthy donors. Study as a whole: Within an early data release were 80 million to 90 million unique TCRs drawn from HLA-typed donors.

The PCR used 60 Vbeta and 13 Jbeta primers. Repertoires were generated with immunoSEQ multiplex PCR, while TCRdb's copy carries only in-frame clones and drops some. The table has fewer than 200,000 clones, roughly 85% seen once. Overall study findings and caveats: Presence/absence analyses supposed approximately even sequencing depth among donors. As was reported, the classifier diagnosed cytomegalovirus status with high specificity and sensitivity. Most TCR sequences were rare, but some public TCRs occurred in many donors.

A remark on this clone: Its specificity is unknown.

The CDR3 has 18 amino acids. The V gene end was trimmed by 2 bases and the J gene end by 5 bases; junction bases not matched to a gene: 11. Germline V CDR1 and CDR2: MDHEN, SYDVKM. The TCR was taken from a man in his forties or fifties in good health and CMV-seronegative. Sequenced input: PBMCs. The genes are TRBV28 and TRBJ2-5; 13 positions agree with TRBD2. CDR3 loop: CASSLHLTSGRAEETQYF. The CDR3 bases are TGTGCCAGCAGTTTACATCTCACTAGCGGGAGGGCTGAGGAGACCCAGTACTTC.